This T cell receptor (beta chain) is drawn from a study of blood T cell repertoires in COVID-19 (dated by TCRdb to between 2020 and 2021). About the full investigation: Samples from collaborators originated in the United States, Italy and Spain and spanned both the acute and convalescent phases of COVID-19. Where available, HLA class I and class II types were obtained from metadata supplied by the sample provider rather than from assay-based typing. Nearly every sample came with metadata listing a de-identified subject ID, COVID-19 status, age in years and sex. The dataset comprised deeply sampled blood TCRbeta repertoires from subjects exposed to, actively infected with, or recovered from COVID-19. The repertoires were released in a freely available public database intended as a resource for research on the immune response to SARS-CoV-2. Samples came from the ongoing ImmuneRACE study (first 160 participants) plus 1,254 subjects from 6 global collaborators. The material from the prospective study consisted of cDNA or gDNA derived from T cells, B-cell-depleted T cells, or PBMCs.

TCRbeta CDR3 regions were amplified from genomic DNA using the immunoSEQ Assay, a bias-controlled multiplex PCR. In the authors' own workflow: The number of nucleated cells in each sample was estimated from the amplification of reference gene primers within the assay. Sequence reads were collapsed and filtered to measure the absolute abundance of every unique TCRbeta CDR3 rearrangement. For each sample, productive Simpson clonality was calculated as the square root of Simpson's diversity index over productive rearrangements. TCRdb carries this immuneACCESS record with in-frame sequences only. Its versions omit some clonotypes, under half of them owing to an unresolved V gene in the studies checked, with the rest unexplained. For V, J and clone size, that table is used; D and trimming come from the DNA. This sample holds about 200,000 clones; roughly 80% were observed only once. The ten top clones hold 0.95% of the sample.

Here is what the overall study found, with its caveats: The quantity of clinical and demographic metadata differed by source and by participant and was supplied without curation.

In Seattle, one collaborating source enrolled patients while the infection was active and tracked those patients longitudinally over the course of disease. Whole blood was collected in K2EDTA tubes by collaborating institutions according to the institutions' own protocols. For TCRbeta analysis, collaborators shipped samples in one of three forms: frozen whole blood, isolated PBMCs, or DNA extracted from either of those sample types. With regard to this clone: The specificity of this receptor is unknown. Base qualities are not recorded, but no much larger clone differs from it by a single base.

Input material: peripheral blood. This sequence was found in a man aged 55 to 70 with COVID-19, enrolled during active disease.

The DNA is TGTGCCAGCAGCCCGGACAGGGGGTTCGAGCAGTACTTC. This translates into CASSPDRGFEQYF. Recombination linked TRBV7-9 to TRBJ2-7; a stretch of 10 junction bases matches TRBD1. Taken from cysteine to phenylalanine, the CDR3 has 13 residues. Only the CDR3 DNA stays, 39 bases, in frame from base 1. Clipping removes 5 bases from V and 6 bases from J, with 4 as the unmatched junction base count. CDR1 and CDR2 were assigned from the germline V gene (reference sequence) as SEHNR and FQNEAQ.